This TCR beta chain was sequenced in a study of blood T cell repertoires in COVID-19. Study as a whole: Acute and convalescent COVID-19 samples came from the United States, Italy and Spain. Sample material is recorded as cDNA or gDNA derived from T cells, B-cell-depleted T cells, or PBMCs.

Methods used by the authors: The authors estimated nucleated cell counts from reference gene primer amplification. TCRdb's copy holds only in-frame clones and misses some; the assay was immunoSEQ multiplex PCR. The V and J calls and clone size were taken over from that table, and D and trimming were inferred from the DNA. The table lists a few hundred thousand clones, around 86% of them singletons. Germline values: CDR1 SGHNT, CDR2 YYREEE (reference sequence). V was pared by 4 bases and J by 3 bases, with 8 bases of the junction left unmatched. This CDR3 has 15 amino acids. This rearrangement joins TRBV5-4 to TRBJ2-7; 9 nucleotides agree with TRBD2. The source material was peripheral blood. The sequence came from a man over 45 with acute or convalescent COVID-19. CDR3 in DNA: TGTGCCAGCAGCCGTCCGGAACTAGCGGGCTACGAGCAGTACTTC. Its protein is CASSRPELAGYEQYF.